The clone carrying this TCR beta chain has a count of ten or more. The data derive from a study of T cells in Graves' hyperthyroidism and ophthalmopathy. From RNA transcripts, TCR beta CDR3 regions were amplified. A first-round RT-PCR of the TCR CDR3 used the HTBI primer set. Using its own MiXCR run on the multiplex PCR reads, TCRdb lists one record per CDR3 protein. The repertoire holds 220,000 or so distinct CDR3 sequences, roughly 15% seen once, with approximately 30% in the top ten. The germline V gene has CDR1 PRHDT and CDR2 FYEKMQ (reference sequence). V dropped 4 bases and J dropped 10 bases, with 17 bases sitting between them. The CDR3 extends over 15 amino acids.

The source is a woman aged 18-29 years with Graves' ophthalmopathy. The rearrangement links TRBV13 to TRBJ1-6, with D unclear. Material for sequencing was blood. The CDR3 DNA reads TGTGCCAGCAGCTGGACGGCTTCTGACGGCTCACCCCTCCACTTT. Protein sequence: CASSWTASDGSPLHF.